The following is a TCR beta chain sequence with its context. Its antigen is as yet unknown. The sample originates from a study of shared clonotypes between healthy human individuals. For the study at large: The composition of the donors was a couple of women and a few men aged 18 to 49. Findings and caveats of the study: Naive CD4 clonotype sharing across several donors was 5% to 6%. Among the subsets, naive ones generally showed larger estimated richness than memory ones. Deeper or shallower sequencing was expected to change how clonotypes are shared among donors.

Positively selected for CCR7, the CD45RO-negative cells used as naive CD8 cells excluded terminally differentiated effector memory CD45RA+ cells. V was clipped by 4 bases and J by 3 bases; unmatched bases: 7. This CDR3 comprises 15 residues. CDR1 and CDR2 from the germline V gene are SGDLS and YYNGEE. The protocol was immunoSEQ multiplex PCR, while the TCRdb copy is restricted to in-frame clones and leaves out a portion. The table has around 650,000 clones, around 96% seen once. The receptor's source is a woman aged 25 to 45 in good health. The rearrangement links TRBV9 to TRBJ1-5, with 7 bases identical to TRBD1. The specimen sequenced was naive CD8+ T cells sorted from blood. The CDR3 coding sequence is TGTGCCAGCAGCCCCCGGGACAGCTTCAATCAGCCCCAGCATTTT. It translates to CASSPRDSFNQPQHF.